The 6 T cell receptor beta chains given below trace back to one sample, sequenced in a study of beta chain features in type 1 diabetes. The sequenced template was cDNA made from the entire isolated RNA. Produced via immunoSEQ multiplex PCR; TCRdb's table is partial and in-frame only. The sample gives hundreds of thousands of clones, around 28% of which show up once; about 0.065% is in the top ten. The sequenced sample consisted of naive CD4+ T cells from blood. Every receptor here comes from a young man in good health.

V usage is TRBV27 and J usage is TRBJ2-4, with 7 bases lining up with TRBD1. The CDR3 has 15 amino acids. In germline, CDR1 is MNHEY, CDR2 SMNVEV (reference sequence). The V segment lost 7 bases and the J segment 0 bases; nucleotides outside the gene matches: 6. The CDR3 reads CASKDRSLAKNIQYF. The CDR3, as DNA: TGTGCCAGCAAGGACAGGAGCCTAGCCAAAAACATTCAGTACTTC.

V is TRBV7-9 and J is TRBJ2-1; D perhaps matches TRBD2 (6 bases). Germline values: CDR1 SEHNR, CDR2 FQNEAQ (reference sequence). V shed 1 base and J shed 6 bases, with 10 bases lying between them. There are 14 residues in the CDR3. CDR3 nucleotide sequence: TGTGCCAGCAGCTTAGTTCGGGAGAGCAATGAGCAGTTCTTC. The encoded protein is CASSLVRESNEQFF.

The chain has TRBV18 and TRBJ2-2; the D is unclear. The CDR3 sequence is 14 residues long. Trimming removed 6 bases from V and 1 base from J, with 9 bases in between. Germline V CDR1 and CDR2: KGHSH, LQKENI. CDR3 protein: CASSNLENTGELFF. The CDR3 coding sequence is TGTGCCAGCTCTAACCTAGAGAACACCGGGGAGCTGTTTTTT.

CDR3 protein: CASSQEKGLAGDNEQFF. The CDR3 DNA reads TGCGCCAGCAGCCAAGAAAAGGGACTAGCGGGAGACAATGAGCAGTTCTTC. The chain uses TRBV4-1 and TRBJ2-1, with 14 nucleotides matching TRBD2. This CDR3 comprises 17 residues. The trim removed 0 bases at V and 5 bases at J, leaving 3 bases unmatched. CDR1 and CDR2 (germline): MGHRA, YSYEKL.

This clone was seen just once. The rearrangement uses TRBV5-1 and TRBJ1-1; D possibly corresponds to TRBD1 (6 bases). The germline V gene has CDR1 SGHRS and CDR2 YFSETQ. Trimming took off 2 bases at V and 4 bases at J, with 12 bases between the two ends. CDR3 length equals 14 residues. Here the CDR3 reads CASSLQGLGTEAFF. In nucleotides, the CDR3 is TGCGCCAGCAGCTTACAGGGATTGGGCACTGAAGCTTTCTTT.

As concerns this clone: Distinct nucleotide sequences in the sample also encode this CDR3. The chain is built from TRBV2 and TRBJ2-5; TRBD1 is a possible D gene (6 bases). The CDR3 runs to 14 residues. The ends were cut back, 3 bases at V and 2 bases at J, with 10 bases in the middle. CDR1 and CDR2 from the germline V gene are SNHLY and FYNNEI. The CDR3 nucleotides read TGTGCCAGCAGTGATAGGACAGCACAAGAGACCCAGTACTTC. Translation: CASSDRTAQETQYF.